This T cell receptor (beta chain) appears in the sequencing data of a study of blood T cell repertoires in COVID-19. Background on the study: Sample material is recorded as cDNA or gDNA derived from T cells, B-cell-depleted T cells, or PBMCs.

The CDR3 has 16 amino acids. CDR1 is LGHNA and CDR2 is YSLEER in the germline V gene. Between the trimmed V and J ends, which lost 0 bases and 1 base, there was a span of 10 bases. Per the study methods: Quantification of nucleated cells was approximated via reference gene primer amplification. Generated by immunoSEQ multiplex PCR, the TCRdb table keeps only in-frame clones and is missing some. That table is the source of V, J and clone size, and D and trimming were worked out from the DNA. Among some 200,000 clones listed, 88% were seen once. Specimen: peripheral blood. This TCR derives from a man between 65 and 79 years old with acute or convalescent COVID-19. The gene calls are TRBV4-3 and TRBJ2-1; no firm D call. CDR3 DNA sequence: TGCGCCAGCAGCCAAGACTATTCAGCGTCCTACAATGAGCAGTTCTTC. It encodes CASSQDYSASYNEQFF.